This T cell receptor beta chain was retrieved from a study of T cell responses to AZD1222 COVID-19 vaccine. In its sample, this clone was seen a few times. Its antigen is undetermined. The trim removed 6 bases at V and 2 bases at J, leaving 3 bases unmatched. This CDR3 is built from 13 residues. Findings and limits, study-wide: Repertoires were collected only later (after the peak T cell response had occurred). Breadth and depth of Spike-specific TCRs rose after two AZD1222 doses.

Second-dose groups at about 4 or about 12 weeks were pooled. Generated by immunoSEQ multiplex PCR, the TCRdb table keeps only in-frame clones and is missing some. The table includes roughly 70,000 clones, about 90% detected once. The source material was peripheral blood, sampled 28 days after the second AZD1222 dose. This sequence originates from an adult who received the AZD1222 COVID-19 vaccine. V and J are TRBV12-3 or TRBV12-4 and TRBJ2-7; 8 bases map to TRBD1. The CDR3 loop is CASSPTGAYEQYF. CDR3 DNA: TGTGCCAGCAGCCCGACAGGGGCCTACGAGCAGTACTTC.